Presented here are 15 T cell receptor beta chains from one specimen sequenced in a study of blood T cell repertoires in COVID-19. The protocol was immunoSEQ multiplex PCR, while the TCRdb copy is restricted to in-frame clones and leaves out a portion. This table holds fewer than 150,000 clones, around 88% found once. The sequenced sample consisted of peripheral blood. The receptors originated from a human donor in a cohort sampled during active COVID-19.

The V gene is TRBV5-1, the J gene TRBJ2-1, with D tentatively TRBD1 (6 bases). Trimming removed 0 bases at V and 6 bases at J, with 10 bases between. The CDR3 has 14 residues. Germline V CDR1 and CDR2: SGHRS, YFSETQ. The DNA for the CDR3 is TGCGCCAGCAGCTTGGCGGCAGGGGCCAATGAGCAGTTCTTC. Its translation: CASSLAAGANEQFF.

The genes are TRBV5-1 and TRBJ2-7; perhaps TRBD1 as D (6 bases). From germline, CDR1 is SGHRS and CDR2 YFSETQ. CDR3 size: 14 residues. V gave up 3 bases and J gave up 3 bases, with 13 bases separating them. The CDR3 region has the DNA TGCGCCAGCAGCTCCCGACAGGACCTCTACGAGCAGTACTTC. It yields the protein CASSSRQDLYEQYF. The entire variable domain, with the rest obtained from reference TRBV5-1 and TRBJ2-7, is as follows: KAGVTQTPRYLIKTRGQQVTLSCSPISGHRSVSWYQQTPGQGLQFLFEYFSETQRNKGNFPGRFSGRQFSNSRSEMNVSTLELGDSALYLCASSSRQDLYEQYFGPGTRLTVT.

This clone is a singleton in its sample. The genes are TRBV29-1 and TRBJ1-2, with 8 bases that match TRBD1. V lost 8 bases to trimming and J lost 8 bases; unmatched junction nucleotides: 7. The CDR3 loop spans 11 amino acids. The V gene's germline CDR1 is SQVTM and CDR2 ANQGSEA. DNA for the CDR3: TGCAGCTTCGCGACAGGGGACGGCTACACCTTC. This codes for CSFATGDGYTF.

This chain links TRBV5-5 with TRBJ1-2, with 8 nucleotides matching TRBD1. The CDR3 covers 14 residues. CDR1 SGHKS and CDR2 YYEKEE come from the germline V gene (reference sequence). V dropped 3 bases and J dropped 1; count of bases not matched to a gene: 2. The CDR3 loop reads CASSYGQGNYGYTF. As DNA, the CDR3 is TGTGCCAGCAGCTACGGACAGGGTAACTATGGCTACACCTTC.

The J gene is TRBJ1-3, the V gene TRBV3-1 (or the pseudogene TRBV3-2), with 8 bases aligning to TRBD1. The trim removed 6 bases at V and 0 bases at J, leaving 13 bases unmatched. Germline lookup yields CDR1 LGHDT and CDR2 YNNKEL (reference sequence). The CDR3 consists of 18 residues. The CDR3, as DNA: TGTGCCAGCAGTCGGGACAGGCCTAAGGGCAGCTCTGGAAACACCATATATTTT. Protein product: CASSRDRPKGSSGNTIYF.

The gene calls are TRBV7-2 and TRBJ2-7, with TRBD1 matching over 9 bases. The CDR3 spans 16 residues. Germline V gives CDR1 SGHTA, CDR2 FQGNSA. V trimming: 1 base; J trimming: 4 bases; junction bases outside the gene matches: 8. The CDR3 region has the DNA TGTGCCAGCAGCTTAGTAGACAGGGGGATGGGGTACGAGCAGTACTTC. It encodes CASSLVDRGMGYEQYF.

The V gene is TRBV5-1, the J gene TRBJ2-7, with a weak D call TRBD2 (5 bases). V lost 0 bases and J lost 1, with 11 bases in between. The CDR3 totals 15 residues. Germline CDR1 SGHRS, CDR2 YFSETQ. This chain's CDR3 is CASSLGLAVSYEQYF. In DNA, the CDR3 is TGCGCCAGCAGCTTGGGTCTAGCCGTGTCCTACGAGCAGTACTTC.

The V gene is TRBV5-6, the J gene TRBJ2-6; TRBD1 agrees at 7 bases. This CDR3 spans 19 amino acids. J gave up 1 base and V 4 bases, and 14 bases lay outside the gene matches. Germline lookup yields CDR1 SGHDT and CDR2 YYEEEE. DNA for the CDR3: TGTGCCAGCAGCCTCTTGGGGACAGTATCCTCGTCTGGGGCCAACGTCCTGACTTTC. Encoded protein: CASSLLGTVSSSGANVLTF.

V usage is TRBV29-1 and J usage is TRBJ2-6; TRBD2 might be the D (6 bases). Trimming left V 7 bases short and J 0 bases short, with 19 bases between. Germline V lookup: CDR1 SQVTM, CDR2 ANQGSEA. CDR3 length: 17 residues. The CDR3 loop reads CSALGRQGHSGANVLTF. CDR3 bases: TGCAGCGCCCTTGGGAGGCAGGGCCACTCTGGGGCCAACGTCCTGACTTTC.

The chain combines TRBV6-5 with TRBJ2-3; 7 bases match TRBD2. CDR3 length: 13 residues. CDR1 and CDR2 (germline): MNHEY, SVGAGI. V lost 6 bases and J lost 4; bases outside the gene matches: 4. The CDR3 coding sequence is TGTGCCAGCAGGGTAGCGGGCCCAGATACGCAGTATTTT. Residues: CASRVAGPDTQYF.

V usage is TRBV11-2 and J usage is TRBJ2-7; TRBD1 matches at 8 bases. The CDR3 loop spans 14 amino acids. Losses at the gene ends were 4 bases for V and 2 bases for J; bases not matched to a gene: 4. The germline V gene has CDR1 SGHAT and CDR2 FQNNGV. CDR3 in DNA: TGTGCCAGCAGCTGGACAGGGCCAACCTACGAGCAGTACTTC. As protein: CASSWTGPTYEQYF.

The chain combines TRBV7-2 with TRBJ1-4; 9 bases align to TRBD1. Looked up from germline, CDR1 is SGHTA and CDR2 is FQGNSA. Trimming took 5 bases from V and 10 from J; bases not matched to a gene: 8. The CDR3 is 14 residues long. The CDR3 DNA reads TGTGCCAGCAGCGCCCGGACAGGGGAAGGAAAACTGTTTTTT. Protein: CASSARTGEGKLFF.

V gene TRBV4-1 combines with J gene TRBJ2-3; 8 positions agree with TRBD1. The CDR3 covers 17 residues. After removal of 4 bases from V and 6 bases from J, the junction contained 15 bases not matched to a gene. Germline CDR1 reads MGHRA; CDR2 reads YSYEKL. CDR3 sequence: CASSPKPWTGQADTQYF. CDR3 bases: TGCGCCAGCAGCCCAAAGCCCTGGACAGGGCAGGCGGATACGCAGTATTTT.

This rearrangement joins TRBV27 to TRBJ2-7, with 7 bases aligning to TRBD1. V lost 6 bases to trimming and J lost 3 bases; unmatched junction nucleotides: 11. This CDR3 region has 15 residues. Per germline, CDR1 MNHEY and CDR2 SMNVEV (reference sequence). DNA for the CDR3: TGTGCCAGCAGCTCGGGACAGAGGCTAGACTACGAGCAGTACTTC. The encoded protein is CASSSGQRLDYEQYF.

V and J are TRBV30 and TRBJ2-3, with 12 bases identical to TRBD2. Germline trimming cut 4 bases from V and 2 bases from J; bases unmatched to any gene: 7. Germline lookup yields CDR1 GTSNPN and CDR2 SVGIG (reference sequence). The CDR3 length is 16 residues. The CDR3 DNA sequence: TGTGCCTGGACTATCGGGACTAGCGGGTTCACAGATACGCAGTATTTT. It is translated as CAWTIGTSGFTDTQYF.